This TCR beta chain came from a study of blood T cell repertoires in COVID-19. Overall study context: T cells, B-cell-depleted T cells, or PBMCs provided the cDNA or gDNA that served as material.

This CDR3 has 14 amino acids. The junction had 10 bases not matched to a gene; V was cut back by 7 bases and J by 9 bases. CDR1 is LNHDA and CDR2 is SQIVND in the germline V gene (reference sequence). As handled by the study authors: Reference gene primers were amplified, and this amplification served to estimate nucleated cell counts. Profiled with immunoSEQ multiplex PCR; TCRdb holds only in-frame clones, not every one. V and J calls and clone size are copied from that table; D and trimming were computed from the DNA. The sample has 110,000 to 150,000 clones, around 80% seen once. Exposed participants came across a COVID-19 case within 2 weeks before study entry.

The sample taken for sequencing was PBMCs or T cells enriched from blood (not recorded which). This clonotype was obtained from a woman aged 18-29 years who had been exposed to COVID-19. V gene TRBV19 combines with J gene TRBJ2-4; 9 bases match TRBD2. The DNA of the CDR3 is TGTGCCAGTACCCAGGGGGTAGCGGGAGTCATTCAGTACTTC. It codes for CASTQGVAGVIQYF.